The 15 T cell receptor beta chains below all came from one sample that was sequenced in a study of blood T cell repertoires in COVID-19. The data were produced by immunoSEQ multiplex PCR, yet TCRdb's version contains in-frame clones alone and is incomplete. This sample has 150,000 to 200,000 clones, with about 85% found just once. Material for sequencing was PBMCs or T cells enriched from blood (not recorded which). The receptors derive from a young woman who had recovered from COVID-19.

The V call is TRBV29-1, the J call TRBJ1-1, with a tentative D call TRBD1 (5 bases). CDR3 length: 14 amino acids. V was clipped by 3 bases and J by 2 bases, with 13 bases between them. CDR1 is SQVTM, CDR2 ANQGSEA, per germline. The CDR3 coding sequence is TGCAGCGTTGACAGGCAGGGTAGCAACACTGAAGCTTTCTTT. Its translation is CSVDRQGSNTEAFF.

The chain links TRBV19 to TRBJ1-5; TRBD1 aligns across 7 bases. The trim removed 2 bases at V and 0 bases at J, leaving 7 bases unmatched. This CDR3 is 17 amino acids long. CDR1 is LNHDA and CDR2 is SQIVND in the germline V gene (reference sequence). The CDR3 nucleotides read TGTGCCAGTAGTATATCATCAGGGGGTGGTAGCAATCAGCCCCAGCATTTT. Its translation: CASSISSGGGSNQPQHF.

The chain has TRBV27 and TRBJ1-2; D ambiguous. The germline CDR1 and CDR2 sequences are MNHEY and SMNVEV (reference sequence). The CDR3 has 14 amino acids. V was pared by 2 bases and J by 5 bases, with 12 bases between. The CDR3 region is CASSLNQRKYGYTF. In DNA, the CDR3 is TGTGCCAGCAGTTTAAATCAGAGGAAATATGGCTACACCTTC.

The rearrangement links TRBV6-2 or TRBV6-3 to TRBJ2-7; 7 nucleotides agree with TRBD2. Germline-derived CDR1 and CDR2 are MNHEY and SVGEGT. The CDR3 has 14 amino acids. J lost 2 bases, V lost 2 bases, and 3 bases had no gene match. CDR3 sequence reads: CASSYVAGAYEQYF. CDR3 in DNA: TGTGCCAGCAGTTACGTGGCGGGGGCCTACGAGCAGTACTTC.

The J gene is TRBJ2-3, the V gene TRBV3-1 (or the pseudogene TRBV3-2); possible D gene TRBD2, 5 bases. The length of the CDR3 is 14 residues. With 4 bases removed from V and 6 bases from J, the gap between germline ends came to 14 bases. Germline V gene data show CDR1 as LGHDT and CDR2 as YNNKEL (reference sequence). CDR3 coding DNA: TGTGCCAGCAGCCTACTAGTCGGTCCTGATACGCAGTATTTT. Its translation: CASSLLVGPDTQYF.

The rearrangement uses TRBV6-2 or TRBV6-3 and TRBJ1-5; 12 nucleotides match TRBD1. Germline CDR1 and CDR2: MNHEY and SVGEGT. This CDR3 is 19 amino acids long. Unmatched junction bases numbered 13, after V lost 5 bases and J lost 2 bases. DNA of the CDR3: TGTGCCAGCAGTGTACTTCGGGACAGGGGGCTGCGGGGCAATCAGCCCCAGCATTTT. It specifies CASSVLRDRGLRGNQPQHF.

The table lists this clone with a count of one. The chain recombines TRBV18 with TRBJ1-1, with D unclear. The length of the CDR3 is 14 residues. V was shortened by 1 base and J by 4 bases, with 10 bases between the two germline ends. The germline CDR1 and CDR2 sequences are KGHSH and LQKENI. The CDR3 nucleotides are TGTGCCAGCTCACCACGGAGGGCTGGCACTGAAGCTTTCTTT. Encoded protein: CASSPRRAGTEAFF.

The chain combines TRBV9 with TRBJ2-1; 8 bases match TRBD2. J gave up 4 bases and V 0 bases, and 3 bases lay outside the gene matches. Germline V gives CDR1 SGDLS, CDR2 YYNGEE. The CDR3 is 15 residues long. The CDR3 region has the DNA TGTGCCAGCAGCGTAGGTGGCGGGGGGTACAATGAGCAGTTCTTC. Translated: CASSVGGGGYNEQFF.

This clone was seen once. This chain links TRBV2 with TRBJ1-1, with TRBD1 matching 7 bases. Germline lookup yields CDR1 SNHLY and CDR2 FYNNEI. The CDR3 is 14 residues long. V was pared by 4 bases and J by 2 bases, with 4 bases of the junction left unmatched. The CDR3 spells CASSAGTANTEAFF. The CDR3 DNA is TGTGCCAGCAGTGCCGGGACAGCCAACACTGAAGCTTTCTTT.

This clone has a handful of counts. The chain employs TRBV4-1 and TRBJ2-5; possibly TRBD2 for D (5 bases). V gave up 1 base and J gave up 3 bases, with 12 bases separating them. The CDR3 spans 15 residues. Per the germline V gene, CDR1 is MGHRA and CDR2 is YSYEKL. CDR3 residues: CASSQVAVGEETQYF. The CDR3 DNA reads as TGCGCCAGCAGCCAAGTCGCGGTCGGGGAAGAGACCCAGTACTTC.

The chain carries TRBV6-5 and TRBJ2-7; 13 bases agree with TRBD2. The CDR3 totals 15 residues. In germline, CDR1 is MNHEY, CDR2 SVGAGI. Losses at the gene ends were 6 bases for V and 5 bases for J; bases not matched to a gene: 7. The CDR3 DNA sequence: TGTGCCAGCAGACGTACTAGCGGGAGGGCCCACGAGCAGTACTTC. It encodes CASRRTSGRAHEQYF.

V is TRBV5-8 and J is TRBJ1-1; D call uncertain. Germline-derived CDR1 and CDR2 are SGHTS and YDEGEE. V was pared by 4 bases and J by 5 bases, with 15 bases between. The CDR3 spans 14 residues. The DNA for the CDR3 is TGTGCCAGCAGCCCCCAAGATTGGAGAACTGAAGCTTTCTTT. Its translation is CASSPQDWRTEAFF.

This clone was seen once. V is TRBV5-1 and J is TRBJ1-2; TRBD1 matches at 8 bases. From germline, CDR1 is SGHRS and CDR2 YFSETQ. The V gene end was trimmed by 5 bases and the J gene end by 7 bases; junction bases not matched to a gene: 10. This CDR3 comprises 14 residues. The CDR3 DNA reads TGCGCCAGCAGTAACCAGGACAGGGTGGTTGGCTACACCTTC. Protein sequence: CASSNQDRVVGYTF.

CDR3 nucleotide sequence: TGCGCCAGCAGCTTGGCCGCCTCGTCGGACAATGAGCAGTTCTTC. Its translation: CASSLAASSDNEQFF. The V and J genes are TRBV5-1 and TRBJ2-1; D not certain. Germline V lookup: CDR1 SGHRS, CDR2 YFSETQ. This CDR3 has 15 amino acids. V lost 0 bases and J lost 5, with 12 bases in between.

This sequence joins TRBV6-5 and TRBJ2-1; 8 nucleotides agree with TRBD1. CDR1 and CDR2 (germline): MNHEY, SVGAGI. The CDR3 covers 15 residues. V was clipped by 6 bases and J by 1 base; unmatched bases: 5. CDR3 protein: CASRDDRGSYNEQFF. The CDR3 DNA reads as TGTGCCAGCAGGGACGACAGGGGTTCCTACAATGAGCAGTTCTTC.